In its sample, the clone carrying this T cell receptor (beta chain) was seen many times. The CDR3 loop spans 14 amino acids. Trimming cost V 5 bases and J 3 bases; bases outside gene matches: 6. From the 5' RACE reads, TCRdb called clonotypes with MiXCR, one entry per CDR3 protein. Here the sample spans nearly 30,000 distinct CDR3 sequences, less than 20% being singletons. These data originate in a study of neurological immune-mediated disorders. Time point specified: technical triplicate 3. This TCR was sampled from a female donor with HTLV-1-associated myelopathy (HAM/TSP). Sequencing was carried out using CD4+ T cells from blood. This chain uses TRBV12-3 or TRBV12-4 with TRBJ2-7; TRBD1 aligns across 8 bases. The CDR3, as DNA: TGTGCCAGCAGTCATCGACAGGGGTTCTACGAGCAGTACTTC. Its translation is CASSHRQGFYEQYF.